The 5 T cell receptor beta chains presented below share a single source sample, sequenced in a study of T cells after posttransplantation cyclophosphamide. This table comes from immunoSEQ multiplex PCR, and its TCRdb copy is limited to in-frame clones, with some not included. The sample holds tens of thousands of clones, roughly 92% seen once. Sequencing used PBMCs. The origin of the receptors is a woman aged 45-60 years in good health and a related stem cell transplant donor.

The rearrangement uses TRBV10-3 and TRBJ2-3, with TRBD2 matching over 9 bases. V was clipped by 6 bases and J by 3 bases; unmatched bases: 4. Germline V gene data show CDR1 as ENHRY and CDR2 as SYGVKD. The CDR3 has 14 amino acids. CDR3 bases: TGTGCCATCAGAATAGCGGGGGAGACAGATACGCAGTATTTT. Encoded protein: CAIRIAGETDTQYF.

The V gene is TRBV19, the J gene TRBJ1-2; TRBD1 matches 8 bases. Germline trimming cut 5 bases from V and 8 bases from J; bases unmatched to any gene: 4. Germline CDR1 reads LNHDA; CDR2 reads SQIVND (reference sequence). CDR3 length: 12 residues. CDR3 amino acids: CASSVTGDGYTF. DNA for the CDR3: TGTGCCAGTAGTGTGACAGGGGACGGCTACACCTTC.

The rearrangement uses TRBV5-6 and TRBJ1-2; 7 bases line up with TRBD1. The CDR3 is 13 amino acids. Germline CDR1 is SGHDT and CDR2 is YYEEEE. The V gene end was trimmed by 0 bases and the J gene end by 4 bases; junction bases not matched to a gene: 0. This CDR3 is CASSLEGAYGYTF. CDR3 bases: TGTGCCAGCAGCTTGGAGGGGGCCTATGGCTACACCTTC.

The chain joins TRBV7-7 to TRBJ2-5; 8 positions agree with TRBD1. Per the germline V gene, CDR1 is SSHAT and CDR2 is FNYEAQ (reference sequence). The CDR3 runs to 15 residues. With V trimmed by 1 base and J by 2 bases, 3 bases remained unmatched. CDR3 in DNA: TGTGCCAGCAGCTTAGACGGGACAGGACAAGAGACCCAGTACTTC. Amino acids: CASSLDGTGQETQYF.

The chain carries TRBV9 and TRBJ2-3; 7 positions match TRBD2. The CDR3 is made up of 17 amino acids. Germline assignment: CDR1 SGDLS and CDR2 YYNGEE. The trim removed 0 bases at V and 3 bases at J, leaving 10 bases unmatched. The CDR3 region is CASSVAPLAALTDTQYF. The CDR3 nucleotides read TGTGCCAGCAGCGTAGCTCCCCTAGCGGCATTAACAGATACGCAGTATTTT.